The 11 T cell receptor beta chains below all came from one sample that was sequenced in a study of identical twins. TCRdb processed the 5' RACE reads anew with MiXCR; each CDR3 protein has one entry. The table lists around 250,000 distinct CDR3 sequences, approximately 11% of them singletons. This sample was shared with a second study, whose subject was yellow fever vaccine responses in identical twins.

Sequenced material: memory (CD45RO+) T cells sorted from blood. These receptors all come from a woman between 18 and 29 years old in good health.

This clonotype was observed a handful of times. This sequence joins TRBV5-6 and TRBJ2-6; TRBD1 agrees at 7 bases. Trimming cost V 0 bases and J 0 bases; bases outside gene matches: 6. The CDR3 length is 18 residues. The V gene's germline CDR1 is SGHDT and CDR2 YYEEEE. The CDR3 loop is CASSLGQGRLSGANVLTF. CDR3 nucleotides: TGTGCCAGCAGCTTGGGACAGGGAAGACTCTCTGGGGCCAACGTCCTGACTTTC. Together with reference TRBV5-6 and TRBJ2-6, the CDR3 gives the full variable domain: DAGVTQSPTHLIKTRGQQVTLRCSPKSGHDTVSWYQQALGQGPQFIFQYYEEEERQRGNFPDRFSGHQFPNYSSELNVNALLLGDSALYLCASSLGQGRLSGANVLTFGAGSRLTVL.

The table lists this clonotype with a few counts. V is TRBV7-2 and J is TRBJ2-7, with D maybe TRBD2 (6 bases). The CDR3 is made up of 13 amino acids. Germline V gene data show CDR1 as SGHTA and CDR2 as FQGNSA. V was trimmed by 5 bases and J by 1 base, leaving 9 bases between them. CDR3 residues: CASSRGASYEQYF. For the CDR3, the DNA is TGTGCCAGCAGCCGCGGGGCATCCTACGAGCAGTACTTC.

V gene TRBV12-3 or TRBV12-4 combines with J gene TRBJ2-7, with 9 bases aligning to TRBD1. J lost 5 bases, V lost 7 bases, and 9 bases had no gene match. This CDR3 contains 14 residues. CDR3 coding DNA: TGTGCCAGCACCCCCGGGACAGGGCGCCACGAGCAGTACTTC. Translated: CASTPGTGRHEQYF.

This clonotype was seen a few times. This sequence joins TRBV5-1 and TRBJ1-4; TRBD1 aligns across 7 bases. V shed 0 bases, J shed 4 bases, and the junction held 6 bases outside the gene matches. CDR3 length equals 16 residues. From germline, CDR1 is SGHRS and CDR2 YFSETQ. CDR3 DNA sequence: TGCGCCAGCAGCTTGGGTTCGGGACAGTTTAATGAAAAACTGTTTTTT. This sequence encodes CASSLGSGQFNEKLFF.

This rearrangement joins TRBV12-3 or TRBV12-4 to TRBJ2-7, with D perhaps given as TRBD1 or TRBD2 (5 bases each). The CDR3 totals 15 residues. V was trimmed by 7 bases and J by 2 bases, leaving 18 bases between them. CDR3 amino acids: CASTSRDRLPYEQYF. The CDR3 DNA follows: TGTGCCAGCACGTCCAGGGACCGACTTCCCTACGAGCAGTACTTC.

V gene TRBV20-1 combines with J gene TRBJ2-5; possible D gene TRBD2, 6 bases. Germline CDR1 reads DFQATT; CDR2 reads SNEGSKA (reference sequence). Trimming removed 5 bases at V and 5 bases at J, with 15 bases between. The CDR3 covers 13 residues. As DNA, the CDR3 is TGCAGTGCTGGAGGGGCTTTGTGGGAGACCCAGTACTTC. Translating gives CSAGGALWETQYF.

The chain links TRBV4-1 to TRBJ1-4; TRBD1 is a possible D gene (5 bases). Trimming cost V 4 bases and J 1 base, with 16 bases left between them. The CDR3 has 17 amino acids. CDR1 is MGHRA, CDR2 YSYEKL, per germline. In nucleotides, the CDR3 is TGCGCCAGCAGCCCAATAGCCCTGGGGGTAACTAATGAAAAACTGTTTTTT. It specifies CASSPIALGVTNEKLFF.

This sequence joins TRBV4-2 and TRBJ2-2; 9 bases fit TRBD1. Per the germline V gene, CDR1 is LGHNA and CDR2 is YNFKEQ. The CDR3 runs to 19 residues. V was pared by 4 bases and J by 6 bases, with 18 bases of the junction left unmatched. The CDR3 region is CASSRKILQGASFAGELFF. The DNA of the CDR3 is TGTGCCAGCAGCCGAAAAATACTACAGGGGGCGTCTTTCGCCGGGGAGCTGTTTTTT.

V gene TRBV7-8 combines with J gene TRBJ2-7; maybe TRBD1 (6 bases). Trimming pared 5 bases from V and 0 bases from J, leaving 11 bases between. The CDR3 contains 14 residues. Germline CDR1 and CDR2: SGHVS and FQNEAQ. In DNA form, the CDR3 reads TGTGCCAGCAGCGACCCGGGACACTCCTACGAGCAGTACTTC. This codes for CASSDPGHSYEQYF.

The chain couples TRBV6-1 to TRBJ2-3; possibly TRBD1 or TRBD2 for D (5 bases each). V lost 10 bases, J lost 2 bases, and 22 bases lay in between. The germline V gene encodes CDR1 MNHNS and CDR2 SASEGT. The CDR3 is made up of 16 amino acids. The DNA of the CDR3 is TGTGCCACCAACACGAAAGGGACGGATTACACAGATACGCAGTATTTT. This sequence encodes CATNTKGTDYTDTQYF.

The gene calls are TRBV30 and TRBJ1-5; D is perhaps TRBD1 (6 bases). Germline V CDR1 and CDR2: GTSNPN, SVGIG (reference sequence). The V gene lost 2 bases and the J gene lost 3 bases, with 11 bases spanning the gap. The length of the CDR3 is 14 residues. The CDR3 sequence is CAWSRDRNNQPQHF. Here the CDR3 DNA reads TGTGCCTGGAGTCGAGACAGGAACAATCAGCCCCAGCATTTT.